One sample yielded the 19 T cell receptor beta chains listed below, sequenced in a study of shared clonotypes between healthy human individuals. Positively selected for CCR7, the CD45RO-negative cells used as naive CD8 cells excluded terminally differentiated effector memory CD45RA+ cells. The method was immunoSEQ multiplex PCR; TCRdb's version includes in-frame clones alone and lacks a portion of them. This table has about 2,100,000 clones, about 92% appearing once. Sequenced: naive CD8+ T cells from PBMCs. The receptor source for this set is a man aged 18 to 29 in good health. Some clones in this sample may be carry-over from other donors' samples.

The chain carries TRBV15 and TRBJ1-3; 8 positions agree with TRBD1. Trimming removed 0 bases from V and 7 bases from J; junction bases left unmatched: 11. The CDR3 is 17 amino acids. CDR1 is LNHNV and CDR2 is YYDKDF in the germline V gene (reference sequence). The DNA of the CDR3 is TGTGCCACCAGCAGAGATCGCCCGGGACAGGCCTTCAACACCATATATTTT. Its translation is CATSRDRPGQAFNTIYF.

The gene calls are TRBV28 and TRBJ1-2; TRBD1 matches 11 bases. The germline V gene has CDR1 MDHEN and CDR2 SYDVKM. The V segment lost 6 bases and the J segment 1 base; nucleotides outside the gene matches: 13. The CDR3 has 18 amino acids. In DNA form, the CDR3 reads TGTGCCAGCAGCAAGCCGGGACAGGGGGGTTGGGGTAACTATGGCTACACCTTC. Protein product: CASSKPGQGGWGNYGYTF.

The chain combines TRBV27 with TRBJ1-1, with unresolved D. V lost 0 bases to trimming and J lost 5 bases, with 13 bases between them. Looked up from germline, CDR1 is MNHEY and CDR2 is SMNVEV (reference sequence). The CDR3 is made up of 15 amino acids. In DNA form, the CDR3 reads TGTGCCAGCAGTTTATCGACGGGGAGAAAGACTGAAGCTTTCTTT. Its protein is CASSLSTGRKTEAFF.

The chain employs TRBV11-2 and TRBJ2-7; TRBD1 agrees at 8 bases. J lost 2 bases, V lost 1 base, and 4 bases had no gene match. The CDR3 consists of 15 residues. Germline V gene sequence: CDR1 SGHAT, CDR2 FQNNGV. As DNA, the CDR3 is TGTGCCAGCAGCTTAGGGACAGGGAGCCCCTACGAGCAGTACTTC. This gives the protein CASSLGTGSPYEQYF.

This sequence joins TRBV4-3 and TRBJ2-3; the D gene is possibly TRBD2 (5 bases). Trimming stripped 0 bases from V and 2 bases from J, with 9 bases between. The CDR3 runs to 15 residues. Germline V gene data show CDR1 as LGHNA and CDR2 as YSLEER. CDR3 sequence (DNA): TGCGCCAGCAGCCAAGATTCAGCGGCCACAGATACGCAGTATTTT. Encoded protein: CASSQDSAATDTQYF.

This chain uses TRBV28 with TRBJ2-5; possible D gene TRBD2, 5 bases. The ends were cut back, 6 bases at V and 5 bases at J, with 16 bases in the middle. CDR3 length equals 14 residues. Germline CDR1 reads MDHEN; CDR2 reads SYDVKM. DNA for the CDR3: TGTGCCAGCAGCCCGCCGGAGAGGGTTGAGACCCAGTACTTC. Translated: CASSPPERVETQYF.

This rearrangement joins TRBV4-1 to TRBJ2-2, with D possibly TRBD1 on 6 matching bases. CDR3 size: 14 residues. Germline CDR1 is MGHRA and CDR2 is YSYEKL. V was clipped by 5 bases and J by 3 bases, with 10 bases between them. This CDR3 reads CASSIRQDTGELFF. The DNA of the CDR3 is TGCGCCAGCAGCATTCGACAGGACACCGGGGAGCTGTTTTTT.

The J gene is TRBJ2-1, the V gene TRBV9, with D perhaps TRBD2 (6 bases). This CDR3 has 15 amino acids. Germline-derived CDR1 and CDR2 are SGDLS and YYNGEE. Between the trimmed V and J ends, which lost 0 bases and 5 bases, there was a span of 12 bases. The CDR3, as DNA: TGTGCCAGCAGCGTAGGGGGCGGGGAAAACAATGAGCAGTTCTTC. Its translation: CASSVGGGENNEQFF.

This chain links TRBV4-1 with TRBJ1-4; D remains ambiguous. Trimming stripped 2 bases from V and 6 bases from J, with 13 bases between. Germline V CDR1 and CDR2: MGHRA, YSYEKL. This CDR3 comprises 15 residues. The CDR3 DNA sequence: TGCGCCAGCAGCCAAAGGAGAGGCAATGATGAAAAACTGTTTTTT. It is translated as CASSQRRGNDEKLFF.

This clone appeared once. This chain connects TRBV27 to TRBJ2-7; no firm D call. With 6 bases removed from V and 0 bases from J, the gap between germline ends came to 15 bases. The CDR3 is made up of 15 amino acids. Germline V CDR1 and CDR2: MNHEY, SMNVEV (reference sequence). The CDR3 DNA reads as TGTGCCAGCAGCCAGAGGTCTCTAAGCTCCTACGAGCAGTACTTC. This encodes CASSQRSLSSYEQYF.

The chain has TRBV5-1 and TRBJ2-3; 7 nucleotides match TRBD1. V was clipped by 3 bases and J by 2 bases; unmatched bases: 6. Looked up from germline, CDR1 is SGHRS and CDR2 is YFSETQ. There are 15 residues in the CDR3. The CDR3 protein is CASSWGQHLTDTQYF. In nucleotides, the CDR3 is TGCGCCAGCAGCTGGGGACAGCACCTCACAGATACGCAGTATTTT.

This sequence joins TRBV5-6 and TRBJ2-5, with 8 bases that match TRBD1. V lost 7 bases and J lost 3; bases outside the gene matches: 11. The CDR3 has 15 residues. Looked up from germline, CDR1 is SGHDT and CDR2 is YYEEEE. Here the CDR3 DNA reads TGTGCCAGCCTAGGGACAGGAGAAGCAAAAGAGACCCAGTACTTC. Translating it yields CASLGTGEAKETQYF. The whole variable domain, filled in from reference TRBV5-6 and TRBJ2-5, reads DAGVTQSPTHLIKTRGQQVTLRCSPKSGHDTVSWYQQALGQGPQFIFQYYEEEERQRGNFPDRFSGHQFPNYSSELNVNALLLGDSALYLCASLGTGEAKETQYFGPGTRLLVL.

The rearrangement joins TRBV4-3 to TRBJ2-3; 7 bases align to TRBD2. The V and J ends lost 4 bases and 1 base, in that order; junction bases with no gene match: 8. The CDR3 length is 16 residues. Per the germline V gene, CDR1 is LGHNA and CDR2 is YSLEER. The DNA for the CDR3 is TGCGCCAGCAGCCCCACACTAGCGCGTCGCACAGATACGCAGTATTTT. Residues: CASSPTLARRTDTQYF.

This chain links TRBV28 with TRBJ1-3; possible D gene TRBD1, 5 bases. Trimming took 6 bases from V and 1 from J, leaving 16 bases between them. The CDR3 consists of 16 residues. The germline V gene has CDR1 MDHEN and CDR2 SYDVKM. CDR3 sequence (DNA): TGTGCCAGCAGGATCTCAGGGTTAGGGTCTGGAAACACCATATATTTT. The encoded protein is CASRISGLGSGNTIYF. Full variable domain (outside the CDR3, taken from reference TRBV28 and TRBJ1-3): DVKVTQSSRYLVKRTGEKVFLECVQDMDHENMFWYRQDPGLGLRLIYFSYDVKMKEKGDIPEGYSVSREKKERFSLILESASTNQTSMYLCASRISGLGSGNTIYFGEGSWLTVV.

Details on this clone: The same CDR3 arises from other DNA sequences in this sample as well. The chain uses TRBV27 and TRBJ2-2, with 10 positions matching TRBD2. CDR3 length: 15 residues. With 3 bases clipped from V and 4 bases from J, the junction kept 2 bases outside the gene matches. The germline CDR1 and CDR2 sequences are MNHEY and SMNVEV (reference sequence). The CDR3 nucleotides are TGTGCCAGCAGTTTGTTAGCGGGGGGCACCGGGGAGCTGTTTTTT. Its protein is CASSLLAGGTGELFF.

This sequence joins TRBV27 and TRBJ1-1; TRBD1 is a possible D gene (5 bases). The V gene lost 2 bases and the J gene lost 4 bases, with 11 bases spanning the gap. CDR3 length: 14 residues. Per germline, CDR1 MNHEY and CDR2 SMNVEV (reference sequence). The chain's CDR3 is CASSLRDPFTEAFF. Written as DNA, the CDR3 is TGTGCCAGCAGTTTAAGGGACCCCTTCACTGAAGCTTTCTTT.

CDR3 sequence reads: CASKEREGEDTQYF. In nucleotides, the CDR3 is TGTGCCAGTAAGGAGCGGGAGGGCGAAGATACGCAGTATTTT. This chain links TRBV19 with TRBJ2-3; 10 nucleotides agree with TRBD2. The trim removed 7 bases at V and 5 bases at J, leaving 6 bases unmatched. CDR3 length: 14 residues. Germline V lookup: CDR1 LNHDA, CDR2 SQIVND (reference sequence). Drawing the rest from reference TRBV19 and TRBJ2-3, the complete variable domain is DGGITQSPKYLFRKEGQNVTLSCEQNLNHDAMYWYRQDPGQGLRLIYYSQIVNDFQKGDIAEGYSVSREKKESFPLTVTSAQKNPTAFYLCASKEREGEDTQYFGPGTRLTVL.

The rearrangement links TRBV28 to TRBJ1-4; tentatively, D is TRBD1 (5 bases). The CDR3 length is 15 residues. V was clipped by 3 bases and J by 3 bases, with 11 bases between them. Per germline, CDR1 MDHEN and CDR2 SYDVKM. This CDR3 reads CASSLGGRPNEKLFF. The CDR3, as DNA: TGTGCCAGCAGTTTGGGGGGGAGACCTAATGAAAAACTGTTTTTT.

This clone has a single count. This rearrangement joins TRBV27 to TRBJ1-1; unclear D gene. In germline, CDR1 is MNHEY, CDR2 SMNVEV (reference sequence). This CDR3 region has 13 residues. Trimming removed 5 bases from V and 5 bases from J, with 12 bases in between. As DNA, the CDR3 is TGTGCCAGCAGTCTAGGGTCTATAACTGAAGCTTTCTTT. Translating it yields CASSLGSITEAFF.